The following is a T cell receptor (beta chain) sequence with its context. Its target is unknown. This entry comes from a study of cytomegalovirus exposure and HLA in healthy donors. General observations from the study: Associated with cytomegalovirus, according to the listing, were 150 to 200 TCR beta chains.

The CDR3 spans 19 residues. Losses at the gene ends were 4 bases for V and 4 bases for J; bases not matched to a gene: 17. CDR1 SGHRS and CDR2 YFSETQ come from the germline V gene. The primer mix had 60 Vbeta and 13 Jbeta primers. Assay used: immunoSEQ multiplex PCR; TCRdb lists only in-frame clones, some missing. The repertoire holds over 200,000 clones, with 85% to 90% as singletons. The clonotype comes from a human donor in good health. The chain has TRBV5-1 and TRBJ2-1; 10 bases align to TRBD2. Sequencing was carried out using PBMCs. Here the CDR3 reads CASSLDGVVAGGRYNEQFF. The CDR3 DNA reads TGCGCCAGCAGCCTGGACGGAGTCGTAGCGGGAGGCCGGTACAATGAGCAGTTCTTC.